In this sample, the clone carrying this T cell receptor (beta chain) turned up a few times. What it binds is not known. Trimming removed 2 bases from V and 2 bases from J, with 7 bases in between. The CDR3 extends over 13 amino acids. Germline lookup yields CDR1 SQVTM and CDR2 ANQGSEA. This sample was included in a study of CD8 T cells in ankylosing spondylitis. Overall study findings and caveats: Disease-linked clones reportedly showed significant enrichment in matched ankylosing spondylitis synovial fluid. The study identified a TCR beta motif of several highly homologous variants that appeared characteristic of ankylosing spondylitis blood. Past studies reported some motif variants in reactive arthritis synovial fluid and blood.

The authors made TCR beta libraries by quantitative 5'-RACE with molecular barcodes. Each CDR3 protein gets one entry after TCRdb re-called the 5' RACE reads with MiXCR. The sample includes about 420,000 distinct CDR3 sequences, 20% to 25% seen only once; the top ten take 15% to 20%. V and J are TRBV29-1 and TRBJ2-1, with no clear D. The sample consisted of blood, either unsorted or a sorted T cell fraction (not recorded which). The receptor comes from a male donor with ankylosing spondylitis. CDR3 protein: CSVENLAYNEQFF. The CDR3 region has the DNA TGCAGCGTTGAAAATCTAGCCTACAATGAGCAGTTCTTC.